This T cell receptor (beta chain) was retrieved from a study of T cell responses to AZD1222 COVID-19 vaccine. Study-level results: Seropositive AZD1222 recipients at baseline numbered only five or six. Regions 160-218 and 743-854 held dominance among vaccine-associated CD4 TCRs, which spanned spike.

Remarks on this clone: As yet, its antigen is unknown.

Sequencing was performed with immunoSEQ multiplex PCR; in TCRdb, only in-frame clones are kept and a portion is missing. The profile shows some 150,000 clones, almost 85% of them singletons. Trimming left V 4 bases short and J 4 bases short, with 14 bases between. The CDR3 has 15 residues. The germline V gene encodes CDR1 SEHNR and CDR2 FQNEAQ (reference sequence). This TCR derives from an adult who received the MenACWY meningococcal vaccine as a control. This material consisted of peripheral blood, taken 28 days after the second dose of the MenACWY control vaccine. The V call is TRBV7-9, the J call TRBJ2-1, with D possibly matching TRBD2 (7 bases). DNA for the CDR3: TGTGCCAGCAGCTCCCTAGGGGGGGCTTACAATGAGCAGTTCTTC. It encodes CASSSLGGAYNEQFF. Full variable domain (missing parts from reference TRBV7-9 and TRBJ2-1): DTGVSQNPRHKITKRGQNVTFRCDPISEHNRLYWYRQTLGQGPEFLTYFQNEAQLEKSRLLSDRFSAERPKGSFSTLEIQRTEQGDSAMYLCASSSLGGAYNEQFFGPGTRLTVL.